These 20 T cell receptor beta chains were all obtained from the same sample, sequenced in a study of blood T cells in healthy people across ages. Then a second PCR, running roughly 6 to 11 cycles, was carried out with a sample-barcoded 5' primer and a J-beta primer mix. TCRdb analysed the 5' RACE reads with MiXCR anew, one entry per CDR3 protein. Among around 710,000 distinct CDR3 sequences listed, roughly 44% were seen once. The sample was blood. These receptors all stem from a woman aged 60-75 years in good health.

This clonotype was observed a few times. The chain couples TRBV6-5 to TRBJ2-3; 13 bases map to TRBD2. The CDR3 contains 19 residues. Trimming at V came to 1 base and at J to 2 bases, leaving 9 bases not matched to a gene. Per germline, CDR1 MNHEY and CDR2 SVGAGI. The CDR3 nucleotides are TGTGCCAGCAGTTACTATGGAACGGGACTAGCGGGAAACACAGATACGCAGTATTTT. Translating gives CASSYYGTGLAGNTDTQYF.

This clonotype was seen a single time. The chain is built from TRBV7-2 and TRBJ1-3; D is undetermined. Germline-derived CDR1 and CDR2 are SGHTA and FQGNSA. V lost 5 bases and J lost 2, with 13 bases in between. This CDR3 is built from 15 residues. This CDR3 reads CASSPLGRAGNTIYF. The CDR3 bases are TGTGCCAGCAGCCCCTTGGGTAGGGCTGGAAACACCATATATTTT.

V usage is TRBV28 and J usage is TRBJ2-7; 8 bases agree with TRBD2. The CDR3 contains 17 residues. From germline, CDR1 is MDHEN and CDR2 SYDVKM. The trim removed 7 bases at V and 3 bases at J, leaving 17 bases unmatched. This CDR3 reads CASNPNSGGPASYEQYF. In nucleotides, the CDR3 is TGTGCCAGCAACCCTAACTCGGGAGGGCCGGCAAGCTACGAGCAGTACTTC.

This clonotype was seen many times. The J gene is TRBJ2-7, the V gene TRBV20-1; unclear D gene. The germline V and J ends were trimmed by 5 bases and 1 base, with 15 bases remaining between them. The germline CDR1 and CDR2 sequences are DFQATT and SNEGSKA (reference sequence). The CDR3 loop spans 14 amino acids. The CDR3 bases are TGCAGTGCTTCCGCCCACTCACAATCCTACGAGCAGTACTTC. Translated: CSASAHSQSYEQYF.

This clonotype was counted at least ten times. The rearrangement links TRBV29-1 to TRBJ2-7; 11 bases are a match to TRBD2. V was pared by 2 bases and J by 5 bases, with 11 bases of the junction left unmatched. Germline CDR1 reads SQVTM; CDR2 reads ANQGSEA. The CDR3 sequence is 16 residues long. For the CDR3, the DNA is TGCAGCGTTGAACCACGTCCTACTAGCGGGAGTAACGAGCAGTACTTC. It yields the protein CSVEPRPTSGSNEQYF.

CDR3 nucleotides: TGCGCCAGCAGCCAAGATTTGAGTAGCGGGGAATTAAACAATGAGCAGTTCTTC. It encodes CASSQDLSSGELNNEQFF. The genes are TRBV4-3 and TRBJ2-1; 8 bases agree with TRBD2. Germline loops: CDR1 LGHNA, CDR2 YSLEER. This CDR3 has 18 amino acids. V trimming: 0 bases; J trimming: 5 bases; junction bases outside the gene matches: 12.

The chain recombines TRBV14 with TRBJ2-3; D unresolved. The CDR3 is made up of 13 amino acids. Germline V lookup: CDR1 SGHDN, CDR2 FVKESK. V shed 0 bases and J shed 6 bases, with 7 bases lying between them. This CDR3 reads CASSQEQADTQYF. DNA of the CDR3: TGTGCCAGCAGCCAAGAGCAGGCCGATACGCAGTATTTT.

About this clonotype: A read error may account for a junction end that differs from germline. The chain uses TRBV24-1 and TRBJ2-7; 7 bases are a match to TRBD1. The CDR3 extends over 16 amino acids. Germline V gene sequence: CDR1 KGHDR, CDR2 SFDVKD. CDR3 DNA: TGTGCAACCAGTGGTCACACCGGGACAGTCTATAATGAGCAGTACTTC. It translates to CATSGHTGTVYNEQYF.

This clonotype has at least ten counts. V usage is TRBV29-1 and J usage is TRBJ2-3, with 10 bases lining up with TRBD2. The junction had 9 bases not matched to a gene; V was cut back by 4 bases and J by 5 bases. The CDR3 length is 15 residues. CDR1 is SQVTM, CDR2 ANQGSEA, per germline. The CDR3: CSVASGGAGVDTQYF. In nucleotides, the CDR3 is TGCAGCGTTGCCAGCGGGGGGGCCGGAGTAGATACGCAGTATTTT.

This rearrangement joins TRBV6-5 to TRBJ2-1; 10 bases agree with TRBD1. Per germline, CDR1 MNHEY and CDR2 SVGAGI. V was pared by 4 bases and J by 13 bases, with 7 bases of the junction left unmatched. The CDR3 covers 13 residues. As DNA, the CDR3 is TGTGCCAGCAGTTCAGGGACAGGGGAGACCCAGTTCTTC. Protein sequence: CASSSGTGETQFF.

This clonotype turned up a few times. V gene TRBV30 combines with J gene TRBJ1-1; no reliable D call. V lost 0 bases and J lost 7, with 6 bases in between. This CDR3 is built from 11 residues. Germline V gene sequence: CDR1 GTSNPN, CDR2 SVGIG (reference sequence). Written as DNA, the CDR3 is TGTGCCTGGAGTGTAACGGTTGAAGCTTTCTTT. This encodes CAWSVTVEAFF.

CDR3 protein: CSVTWNTEAFF. As DNA, the CDR3 is TGCAGCGTCACCTGGAACACTGAAGCTTTCTTT. This chain joins TRBV29-1 and TRBJ1-1; D call uncertain. This CDR3 has 11 residues. V shed 6 bases and J shed 1 base, with 6 bases lying between them. The germline V gene encodes CDR1 SQVTM and CDR2 ANQGSEA.

This clonotype was observed a few times. The chain employs TRBV4-2 and TRBJ2-7; the D is unclear. Trimming stripped 1 base from V and 0 bases from J, with 10 bases between. CDR1 LGHNA and CDR2 YNFKEQ come from the germline V gene. This CDR3 is 15 amino acids long. CDR3 coding DNA: TGTGCCAGCAGCCAAGTTGACCGAAACTCCTACGAGCAGTACTTC. This codes for CASSQVDRNSYEQYF.

This clonotype was counted a few times. The V gene is TRBV15, the J gene TRBJ2-7; 10 nucleotides align to TRBD2. There are 15 residues in the CDR3. The V gene's germline CDR1 is LNHNV and CDR2 YYDKDF (reference sequence). J gave up 2 bases and V 1 base, and 2 bases lay outside the gene matches. CDR3: CATSRGLAGAYEQYF. The CDR3 coding sequence is TGTGCCACCAGCAGAGGACTAGCGGGCGCCTACGAGCAGTACTTC.

The V and J genes are TRBV6-4 and TRBJ2-1, with a possible D match to TRBD1 (6 bases). V was pared by 10 bases and J by 2 bases, with 18 bases between. Germline V gives CDR1 MRHNA, CDR2 SNTAGT. The length of the CDR3 is 15 residues. The CDR3 protein is CATSSRDTTYNEQFF. CDR3 coding DNA: TGTGCCACCTCATCCCGGGACACGACCTACAATGAGCAGTTCTTC.

This clonotype was detected a few times. This chain links TRBV9 with TRBJ1-2; D is possibly TRBD1 (6 bases). The V gene lost 0 bases and the J gene lost 6 bases, with 18 bases spanning the gap. The germline CDR1 and CDR2 sequences are SGDLS and YYNGEE. The CDR3 runs 16 residues. The CDR3 here is CASSVDQGGVMHGYTF. The CDR3 nucleotides read TGTGCCAGCAGCGTAGACCAAGGGGGAGTGATGCATGGCTACACCTTC. The full variable domain, its missing parts supplied by reference TRBV9 and TRBJ1-2, is DSGVTQTPKHLITATGQRVTLRCSPRSGDLSVYWYQQSLDQGLQFLIQYYNGEERAKGNILERFSAQQFPDLHSELNLSSLELGDSALYFCASSVDQGGVMHGYTFGSGTRLTVV.

The V call is TRBV5-1, the J call TRBJ2-5; 7 bases agree with TRBD2. TRBJ2-1 matches the DNA end more closely, so the J call is doubtful. Per germline, CDR1 SGHRS and CDR2 YFSETQ. The CDR3 totals 16 residues. The CDR3 protein is CASRQTAGDTQETQFF. The DNA of the CDR3 is TGCGCCAGCAGGCAAACGGCGGGAGATACCCAAGAGACCCAGTTCTTC.

J is TRBJ2-7 and V is TRBV6-1; the match to TRBD2 covers 11 bases. Germline V lookup: CDR1 MNHNS, CDR2 SASEGT. This CDR3 region has 17 residues. The J segment lost 7 bases and the V segment lost 8 bases, leaving 19 bases of the junction unmatched. The CDR3 nucleotides read TGTGCCAGCCTGCCCTTTACTAGCGGGGGAACTTACAATGAGCAGTACTTC. Protein sequence: CASLPFTSGGTYNEQYF.

This clonotype showed up just once. V usage is TRBV2 and J usage is TRBJ2-5; 10 bases agree with TRBD2. The germline V gene encodes CDR1 SNHLY and CDR2 FYNNEI. This CDR3 spans 14 amino acids. The V gene end was trimmed by 6 bases and the J gene end by 3 bases; junction bases not matched to a gene: 4. The CDR3 sequence is CASSSTSGEETQYF. The CDR3 coding sequence is TGTGCCAGCAGCTCCACTAGCGGGGAAGAGACCCAGTACTTC.

A note on this clonotype: A read error may produce the germline difference seen at one junction end. The chain has TRBV12-3 or TRBV12-4 and TRBJ1-5; a possible D gene is TRBD1 (5 bases). There are 13 residues in the CDR3. This chain's CDR3 is CASSPAGNQAQHF. The DNA for the CDR3 is TGTGCCAGCAGCCCGGCAGGGAATCAGGCCCAGCATTTT.